The 28 T cell receptor beta chains in this list originate from one sample, sequenced in a study of identical twins. Via MiXCR, TCRdb re-called the 5' RACE reads, giving one row per CDR3 protein. There are 400,000 to 600,000 distinct CDR3 sequences in the sample; around 22% occur only once, and 0.4% to 0.6% lies in the top ten. These data were likewise used in another study, on yellow fever vaccine responses in identical twins.

The sequenced material came from CD4+ T cells sorted from blood. These receptors all come from a woman younger than 35 in good health.

Only a few counts were recorded for this clonotype. The genes are TRBV28 and TRBJ2-1; D might be TRBD1 or TRBD2, each matching 6 bases. Germline V CDR1 and CDR2: MDHEN, SYDVKM. V gave up 3 bases and J gave up 6 bases, with 15 bases separating them. The CDR3 is 15 residues long. CDR3 sequence: CASSLEGVRRNEQFF. CDR3 bases: TGTGCCAGCAGTTTGGAGGGGGTTCGGCGCAATGAGCAGTTCTTC.

The V call is TRBV12-3 or TRBV12-4, the J call TRBJ2-7, with D tentatively TRBD1 or TRBD2 (5 bases each). The CDR3 consists of 15 residues. Between the trimmed V and J ends, which lost 5 bases and 0 bases, there was a span of 14 bases. CDR3 region: CASSGDPPSSYEQYF. The CDR3, as DNA: TGTGCCAGCAGTGGGGACCCCCCGAGCTCCTACGAGCAGTACTTC.

The chain recombines TRBV19 with TRBJ2-3; the match to TRBD1 covers 10 bases. This CDR3 comprises 15 residues. Germline-derived CDR1 and CDR2 are LNHDA and SQIVND (reference sequence). The trim removed 5 bases at V and 2 bases at J, leaving 4 bases unmatched. CDR3 region: CASSAGTGATDTQYF. The CDR3 DNA is TGTGCCAGTAGTGCGGGGACAGGGGCCACAGATACGCAGTATTTT.

This clonotype has more than one count but fewer than ten. The CDR3: CASSSRLASYNEQFF. The CDR3 DNA is TGTGCCAGCAGCTCCCGGCTAGCGTCCTACAATGAGCAGTTCTTC. The V gene is TRBV7-2, the J gene TRBJ2-1; the D gene is possibly TRBD2 (6 bases). The CDR3 has 15 amino acids. Deletions cut 4 bases from V and 1 base from J, with 11 bases between. Germline CDR1 reads SGHTA; CDR2 reads FQGNSA.

V usage is TRBV6-4 and J usage is TRBJ2-6; 7 bases are shared with TRBD1. Trimming removed 8 bases from V and 4 bases from J; junction bases left unmatched: 2. The CDR3 covers 13 residues. In germline, CDR1 is MRHNA, CDR2 SNTAGT. The CDR3 DNA is TGTGCCAGCGGGACAGACGGGGCCAACGTCCTGACTTTC. It is translated as CASGTDGANVLTF.

This clonotype was seen more than once but under ten times. The rearrangement joins TRBV7-9 to TRBJ2-1, with 9 bases fitting TRBD2. Germline CDR1 is SEHNR and CDR2 is FQNEAQ (reference sequence). The CDR3 is made up of 15 amino acids. V lost 8 bases to trimming and J lost 6 bases; unmatched junction nucleotides: 11. CDR3 residues: CASAAFQAGGNEQFF. The CDR3 DNA is TGTGCCAGCGCCGCCTTTCAAGCGGGAGGCAATGAGCAGTTCTTC. The full variable domain, with the rest looked up from reference TRBV7-9 and TRBJ2-1, is DTGVSQNPRHKITKRGQNVTFRCDPISEHNRLYWYRQTLGQGPEFLTYFQNEAQLEKSRLLSDRFSAERPKGSFSTLEIQRTEQGDSAMYLCASAAFQAGGNEQFFGPGTRLTVL.

The chain joins TRBV3-1 to TRBJ1-5; D gene unclear. This CDR3 is 13 amino acids long. Germline loops: CDR1 LGHDT, CDR2 YNNKEL (reference sequence). V lost 4 bases and J 4 bases, leaving 8 bases between the germline ends. The CDR3 DNA reads as TGTGCCAGCAGCCTAAGTATGAATCAGCCCCAGCATTTT. The encoded protein is CASSLSMNQPQHF.

V gene TRBV20-1 combines with J gene TRBJ2-1; D gene unclear. The V end was cut by 5 bases, the J end by 1 base, with 12 bases between. Germline values: CDR1 DFQATT, CDR2 SNEGSKA (reference sequence). The CDR3 has 14 amino acids. CDR3 residues: CSAARPPSYNEQFF. The CDR3 nucleotides read TGCAGTGCTGCCCGACCACCTTCCTACAATGAGCAGTTCTTC.

The J gene is TRBJ2-3, the V gene TRBV11-1, with 11 bases that match TRBD2. The V segment lost 7 bases and the J segment 0 bases; nucleotides outside the gene matches: 15. This CDR3 comprises 19 residues. The germline CDR1 and CDR2 sequences are SGHAT and FQDESV (reference sequence). CDR3 protein: CASTAPGTSGGSSTDTQYF. DNA of the CDR3: TGTGCCAGCACCGCCCCCGGCACTAGCGGGGGTTCTAGCACAGATACGCAGTATTTT.

This clonotype appeared a few times. The V gene is TRBV11-2, the J gene TRBJ2-3; tentatively, D is TRBD2 (5 bases). The CDR3 sequence is 15 residues long. The germline V and J ends were trimmed by 1 base and 0 bases, with 8 bases remaining between them. CDR1 is SGHAT and CDR2 is FQNNGV in the germline V gene. This CDR3 reads CASSLASRSTDTQYF. CDR3 coding DNA: TGTGCCAGCAGCTTAGCTAGCAGGAGCACAGATACGCAGTATTTT.

In this sample, this clonotype turned up a few times. The V gene is TRBV20-1, the J gene TRBJ2-7, with 7 bases matching TRBD1. The ends lost 0 bases at V and 2 bases at J; junction bases unmatched: 7. The CDR3 contains 15 residues. CDR1 and CDR2 from the germline V gene are DFQATT and SNEGSKA (reference sequence). The CDR3 spells CSAREIGTATYEQYV. The CDR3 DNA sequence: TGCAGTGCTAGAGAAATCGGGACAGCCACCTACGAGCAGTACGTC.

The rearrangement joins TRBV20-1 to TRBJ2-5, with D unclear. V was pared by 6 bases and J by 7 bases, with 12 bases between. Germline loops: CDR1 DFQATT, CDR2 SNEGSKA (reference sequence). The CDR3 is 11 amino acids. The CDR3 reads CSAWLGRTQYF. Here the CDR3 DNA reads TGCAGTGCGTGGTTAGGGCGGACCCAGTACTTC.

The sample holds many counts of this clonotype. The chain recombines TRBV7-9 with TRBJ2-7, with 11 positions matching TRBD2. J lost 4 bases, V lost 5 bases, and 7 bases had no gene match. The CDR3 sequence is 15 residues long. Germline V lookup: CDR1 SEHNR, CDR2 FQNEAQ (reference sequence). The CDR3 coding sequence is TGTGCCAGCAGCCAGGTCCCTAGCGGGAGGTACGAGCAGTACTTC. It specifies CASSQVPSGRYEQYF.

The chain is built from TRBV29-1 and TRBJ1-1; a possible D gene is TRBD1 (5 bases). Germline CDR1 reads SQVTM; CDR2 reads ANQGSEA. The CDR3 is made up of 12 amino acids. Trimming stripped 6 bases from V and 5 bases from J, with 13 bases between. CDR3 nucleotides: TGCAGCGTGCGAAAGGGGCTGACTGAAGCTTTCTTT. Translating gives CSVRKGLTEAFF.

This clonotype was counted a single time. This chain connects TRBV12-3 or TRBV12-4 to TRBJ2-7; D is possibly TRBD1 (6 bases). Trimming shortened V by 3 bases and J by 4 bases, and 22 bases separated the two germline ends. CDR3 size: 17 residues. CDR3 in DNA: TGTGCCAGCAGTTTTATGAATATTGGGCAGGGGTTATACGAGCAGTACTTC. It is translated as CASSFMNIGQGLYEQYF.

This chain joins TRBV24-1 and TRBJ2-7; possibly TRBD2 for D (5 bases). Trimming cost V 3 bases and J 4 bases, with 15 bases left between them. This CDR3 comprises 15 residues. CDR1 and CDR2 from the germline V gene are KGHDR and SFDVKD. Here the CDR3 reads CATSDGGLDVYEQYF. The CDR3 DNA reads as TGTGCCACCAGTGATGGAGGTCTCGACGTGTACGAGCAGTACTTC.

The J gene is TRBJ2-3, the V gene TRBV28; 7 bases align to TRBD2. Germline V gives CDR1 MDHEN, CDR2 SYDVKM. J was trimmed by 8 bases and V by 6 bases; bases with no gene match: 8. The CDR3 is 13 residues long. The CDR3 protein is CASRPTSSGTQYF. CDR3 DNA sequence: TGTGCCAGCAGACCAACTTCTAGCGGTACGCAGTATTTT.

The chain couples TRBV28 to TRBJ2-5, with D perhaps matching TRBD1 (5 bases). The CDR3 extends over 14 amino acids. Germline CDR1 MDHEN, CDR2 SYDVKM. Trimming removed 4 bases from V and 2 bases from J, with 11 bases in between. The CDR3 loop is CASSYQGFQETQYF. The CDR3 coding sequence is TGTGCCAGCAGTTACCAGGGTTTTCAAGAGACCCAGTACTTC.

CDR3 amino acids: CASSYLGDAYEQYV. The DNA of the CDR3 is TGTGCCAGCAGTTACCTGGGTGACGCCTACGAGCAGTACGTC. This chain uses TRBV6-5 with TRBJ2-7; D is unresolved. This CDR3 has 14 residues. Germline V gives CDR1 MNHEY, CDR2 SVGAGI. Trimming took off 2 bases at V and 2 bases at J, with 10 bases between the two ends.

The chain uses TRBV7-9 and TRBJ2-2, with D tentatively TRBD1 (6 bases). This CDR3 region has 13 residues. Germline V CDR1 and CDR2: SEHNR, FQNEAQ (reference sequence). The V and J ends lost 5 bases and 6 bases respectively, with 10 bases between them. In DNA form, the CDR3 reads TGTGCCAGCAGCATACAGGGTCCCGGGGAGCTGTTTTTT. This translates into CASSIQGPGELFF.

This clonotype showed up just a few times. The chain uses TRBV29-1 and TRBJ2-1; 14 bases are shared with TRBD2. This CDR3 spans 13 amino acids. The V gene's germline CDR1 is SQVTM and CDR2 ANQGSEA. J gave up 9 bases and V 7 bases, and 5 bases lay outside the gene matches. CDR3 in amino acids: CSATSGRASEQFF. As DNA, the CDR3 is TGCAGCGCGACTAGCGGGAGGGCCAGTGAGCAGTTCTTC.

This clonotype was seen repeatedly, ten times or more. The gene calls are TRBV15 and TRBJ2-1, with D tentatively TRBD1 or TRBD2 (5 bases each). In germline, CDR1 is LNHNV, CDR2 YYDKDF (reference sequence). Trimming stripped 2 bases from V and 8 bases from J, with 19 bases between. The CDR3 is 16 amino acids. CDR3 DNA sequence: TGTGCCACCAGCAGAAGCCGAGGGGCTAAGTGGGATGAGCAGTTCTTC. It encodes CATSRSRGAKWDEQFF.

This clonotype has just a few counts. V and J are TRBV15 and TRBJ1-1; a weak D match, TRBD1 (6 bases). The CDR3 length is 18 residues. V was clipped by 0 bases and J by 6 bases, with 23 bases between them. The V gene's germline CDR1 is LNHNV and CDR2 YYDKDF (reference sequence). The CDR3 DNA sequence: TGTGCCACCAGCAGAGATCGATGTCGGGGGCTGTGGTCTCCTGAAGCTTTCTTT. Its protein product is CATSRDRCRGLWSPEAFF.

V usage is TRBV27 and J usage is TRBJ2-5; TRBD2 agrees at 7 bases. Germline V gene sequence: CDR1 MNHEY, CDR2 SMNVEV (reference sequence). J gave up 0 bases and V 1 base, and 2 bases lay outside the gene matches. CDR3 length: 15 residues. For the CDR3, the DNA is TGTGCCAGCAGTTTATGGGGGACTAACCAAGAGACCCAGTACTTC. It yields the protein CASSLWGTNQETQYF.

This rearrangement joins TRBV7-8 to TRBJ2-1; no definite D call. In germline, CDR1 is SGHVS, CDR2 FQNEAQ. The CDR3 length is 13 residues. Trimming took off 4 bases at V and 8 bases at J, with 12 bases between the two ends. The CDR3 nucleotides are TGTGCCAGCAGCTCCACAGACAACCATGAGCAGTTCTTC. Translated: CASSSTDNHEQFF.

This clonotype was detected a few times. CDR3 coding DNA: TGCAGTGCCCTAGCGGGGTCCCGGGTCGGGACCCTCTATGGCTACACCTTC. Its protein is CSALAGSRVGTLYGYTF. The J gene is TRBJ1-2, the V gene TRBV20-1; D is possibly TRBD1 (5 bases). The CDR3 spans 17 residues. Trimming removed 6 bases from V and 4 bases from J, with 27 bases in between. Germline V CDR1 and CDR2: DFQATT, SNEGSKA (reference sequence).

The chain joins TRBV19 to TRBJ2-2; 7 bases are shared with TRBD2. CDR3 length: 15 amino acids. Germline assignment: CDR1 LNHDA and CDR2 SQIVND (reference sequence). With 3 bases clipped from V and 4 bases from J, the junction kept 5 bases outside the gene matches. This CDR3 is CASSMEGRVTGELFF. CDR3 in DNA: TGTGCCAGTAGTATGGAGGGGAGGGTCACCGGGGAGCTGTTTTTT.

In this sample, this clonotype turned up a few times. The J gene is TRBJ2-7, the V gene TRBV10-3, with TRBD2 matching over 11 bases. V gave up 10 bases and J gave up 0 bases; unmatched junction bases: 8. Per the germline V gene, CDR1 is ENHRY and CDR2 is SYGVKD. The CDR3 totals 15 residues. As DNA, the CDR3 is TGTGCCAGCACACAAGGGACTAGCGGCTCCTACGAGCAGTACTTC. Amino acids: CASTQGTSGSYEQYF.